This T cell receptor (beta chain) emerged from a study of T cell clones after liver transplantation. This clone was counted between two and nine times. Data came from immunoSEQ multiplex PCR; TCRdb stores just in-frame clones and leaves some out. This table has about 51,000 clones, roughly 70% appearing once. The germline V and J ends were trimmed by 4 bases and 1 base, with 8 bases remaining between them. Germline CDR1 reads SGDLS; CDR2 reads YYNGEE. The CDR3 consists of 13 residues. The chain combines TRBV9 with TRBJ1-1; a possible D gene is TRBD1 (5 bases). This clonotype was sampled from a human patient who received a liver transplant. Among the T cells, some may be from the graft donor. The sequencing here drew on CD4+ T cells from blood, taken more than 52 months after liver transplant. CDR3 nucleotide sequence: TGTGCCAGCAGCCGTACAGGGAACACTGAAGCTTTCTTT. This sequence encodes CASSRTGNTEAFF.